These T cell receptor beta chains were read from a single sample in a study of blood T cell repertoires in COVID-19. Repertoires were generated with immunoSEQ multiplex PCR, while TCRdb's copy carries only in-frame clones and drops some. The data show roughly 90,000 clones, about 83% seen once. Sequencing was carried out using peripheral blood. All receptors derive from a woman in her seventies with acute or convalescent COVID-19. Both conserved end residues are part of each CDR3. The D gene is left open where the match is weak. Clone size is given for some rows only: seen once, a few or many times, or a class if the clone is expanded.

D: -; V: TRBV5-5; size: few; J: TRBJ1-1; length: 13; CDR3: CASSLEWQTEAFF; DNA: TGTGCCAGCAGCTTGGAATGGCAGACTGAAGCTTTCTTT
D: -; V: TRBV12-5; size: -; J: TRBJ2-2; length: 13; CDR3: CASGLGGAGELFF; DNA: TGTGCTAGTGGTTTGGGGGGGGCCGGGGAGCTGTTTTTT
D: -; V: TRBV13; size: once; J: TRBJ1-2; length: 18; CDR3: CASSASQGFDKSDYGYTF; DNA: TGTGCCAGCAGCGCTTCCCAGGGCTTTGACAAGAGTGACTATGGCTACACCTTC
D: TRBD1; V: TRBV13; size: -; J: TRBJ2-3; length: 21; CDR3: CASSSGSPGTGGEIGTDTQYF; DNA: TGTGCCAGCAGCTCCGGTTCCCCCGGGACAGGGGGCGAAATCGGCACAGATACGCAGTATTTT
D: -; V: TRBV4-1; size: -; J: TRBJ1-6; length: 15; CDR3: CASSLSRGMDSPLHF; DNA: TGCGCCAGCAGCCTTTCAAGGGGAATGGATTCACCCCTCCACTTT
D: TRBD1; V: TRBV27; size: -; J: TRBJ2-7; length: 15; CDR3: CASSLPGTGAREQYF; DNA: TGTGCCAGCAGTTTACCCGGGACAGGGGCGAGGGAGCAGTACTTC
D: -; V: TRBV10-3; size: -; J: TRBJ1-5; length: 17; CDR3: CAISESGGDPSNQPQHF; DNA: TGTGCCATCAGTGAGTCCGGAGGGGACCCTAGCAATCAGCCCCAGCATTTT
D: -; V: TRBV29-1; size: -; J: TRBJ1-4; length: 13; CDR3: CSVDKATNEKLFF; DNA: TGCAGCGTGGACAAAGCAACTAATGAAAAACTGTTTTTT
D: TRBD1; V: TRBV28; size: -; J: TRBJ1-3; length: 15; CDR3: CASNSLQGARNTIYF; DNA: TGTGCCAGCAACTCGCTTCAGGGGGCGCGAAACACCATATATTTT
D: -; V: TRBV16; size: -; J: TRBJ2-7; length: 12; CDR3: CASSQSTISGDF; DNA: TGTGCCAGCAGCCAATCGACCATATCAGGGGACTTC
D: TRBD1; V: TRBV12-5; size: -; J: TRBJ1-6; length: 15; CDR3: CASGSGQFQNSPLHF; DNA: TGTGCTAGTGGTTCGGGACAGTTCCAAAATTCACCCCTCCACTTT
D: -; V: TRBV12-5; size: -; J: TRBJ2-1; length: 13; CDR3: CASDAQVYNEQFF; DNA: TGTGCTAGTGATGCACAGGTGTACAATGAGCAGTTCTTC
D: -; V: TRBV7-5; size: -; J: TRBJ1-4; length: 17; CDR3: CARSPGSRAPTNEKLFF; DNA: TGTGCCAGAAGCCCCGGTTCGAGGGCGCCGACTAATGAAAAACTGTTTTTT
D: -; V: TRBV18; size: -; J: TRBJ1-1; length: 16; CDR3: CASSTQITGRNTEAFF; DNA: TGTGCCAGCTCAACGCAAATCACAGGGAGGAACACTGAAGCTTTCTTT
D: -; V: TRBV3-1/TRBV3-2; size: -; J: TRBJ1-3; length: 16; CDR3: CASSQRVSSSGNTIYF; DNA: TGTGCCAGCAGCCAGCGGGTGTCCTCCTCTGGAAACACCATATATTTT
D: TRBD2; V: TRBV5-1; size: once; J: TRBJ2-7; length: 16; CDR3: CASSLALAGGGDEQYF; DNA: TGCGCCAGCAGCTTGGCCTTAGCGGGGGGAGGGGACGAGCAGTACTTC
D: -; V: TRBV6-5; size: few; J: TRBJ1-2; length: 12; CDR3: CASIHPRDGYTF; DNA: TGTGCCAGCATTCATCCCCGGGATGGCTACACCTTC
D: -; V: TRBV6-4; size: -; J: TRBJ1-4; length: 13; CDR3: CASSEYPREKLFF; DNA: TGTGCCAGCAGTGAATATCCCCGGGAAAAACTGTTTTTT
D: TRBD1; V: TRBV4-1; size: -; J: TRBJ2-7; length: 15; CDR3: CASSQGQGVLYEQYF; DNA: TGCGCCAGCAGCCAGGGACAGGGTGTTCTCTACGAGCAGTACTTC
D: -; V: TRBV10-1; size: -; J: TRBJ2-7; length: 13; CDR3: CASSGAGSYEQYF; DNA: TGCGCCAGCAGTGGGGCCGGCTCCTACGAGCAGTACTTC
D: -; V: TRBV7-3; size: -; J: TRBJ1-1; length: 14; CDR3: CASSLSGENTEAFF; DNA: TGTGCCAGCAGCTTATCAGGGGAGAACACTGAAGCTTTCTTT
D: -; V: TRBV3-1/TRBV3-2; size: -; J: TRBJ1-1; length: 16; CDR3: CASSHRAGRGNTEAFF; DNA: TGTGCCAGCAGCCACCGGGCTGGCCGGGGGAACACTGAAGCTTTCTTT
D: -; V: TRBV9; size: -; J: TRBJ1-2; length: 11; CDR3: CASSPGYGYTF; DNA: TGTGCCAGCAGCCCGGGCTATGGCTACACCTTC
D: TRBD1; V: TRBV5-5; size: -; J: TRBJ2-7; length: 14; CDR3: CASSPGTETYEQYF; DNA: TGTGCCAGCAGCCCCGGGACAGAGACCTACGAGCAGTACTTC
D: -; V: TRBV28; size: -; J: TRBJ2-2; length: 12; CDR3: CGTGIPTGELFF; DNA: TGTGGCACAGGCATTCCCACCGGGGAGCTGTTTTTT
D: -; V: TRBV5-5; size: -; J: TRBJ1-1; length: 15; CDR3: CASSFSGRGNTEAFF; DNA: TGTGCCAGCAGCTTTAGTGGCAGGGGGAACACTGAAGCTTTCTTT
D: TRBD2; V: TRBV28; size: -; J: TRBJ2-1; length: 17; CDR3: CASSPGLAGSSYNEQFF; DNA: TGTGCCAGCAGTCCCGGACTAGCGGGGTCCTCATACAATGAGCAGTTCTTC
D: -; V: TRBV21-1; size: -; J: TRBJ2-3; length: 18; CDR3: CASSKRKKPGSSTDTQYF; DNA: TGTGCCAGCAGCAAAAGGAAAAAACCGGGTTCTAGCACAGATACGCAGTATTTT
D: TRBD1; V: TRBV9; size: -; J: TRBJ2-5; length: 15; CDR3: CASSGQVGQGVTQYF; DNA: TGTGCCAGCAGCGGGCAGGTGGGACAGGGGGTGACCCAGTACTTC
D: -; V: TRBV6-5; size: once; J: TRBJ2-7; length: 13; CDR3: CASSITQGREQYF; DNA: TGTGCCAGCAGCATAACACAGGGACGCGAGCAGTACTTC
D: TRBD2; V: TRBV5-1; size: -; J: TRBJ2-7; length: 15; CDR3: CASSQGLAGAQEQYF; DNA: TGCGCCAGCAGCCAGGGACTAGCGGGGGCTCAAGAGCAGTACTTC
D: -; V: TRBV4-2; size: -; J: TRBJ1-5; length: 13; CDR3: CASSQAPPQPQHF; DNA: TGTGCCAGCAGCCAAGCTCCCCCCCAGCCCCAGCATTTT
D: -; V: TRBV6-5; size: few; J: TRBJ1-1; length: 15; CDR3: CASSYGPRGNTEAFF; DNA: TGTGCCAGCAGTTACGGGCCCAGGGGGAACACTGAAGCTTTCTTT
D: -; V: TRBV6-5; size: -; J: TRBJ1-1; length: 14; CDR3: CASSYAGLNTEAFF; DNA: TGTGCCAGCAGTTATGCGGGGCTGAACACTGAAGCTTTCTTT
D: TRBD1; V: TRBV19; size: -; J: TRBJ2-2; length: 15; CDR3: CASMGQGAGTGELFF; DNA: TGTGCCAGCATGGGACAGGGGGCAGGCACCGGGGAGCTGTTTTTT
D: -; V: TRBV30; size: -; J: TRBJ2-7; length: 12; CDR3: CAWSRDTYEQYF; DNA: TGTGCCTGGAGCCGGGACACGTACGAGCAGTACTTC
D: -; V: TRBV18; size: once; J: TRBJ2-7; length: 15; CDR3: CASSETGGMAYEQYF; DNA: TGTGCCAGCTCAGAGACCGGAGGGATGGCCTACGAGCAGTACTTC
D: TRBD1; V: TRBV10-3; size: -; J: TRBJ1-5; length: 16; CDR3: CAISDPDRGSNQPQHF; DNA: TGTGCCATCAGTGACCCGGACAGGGGAAGCAATCAGCCCCAGCATTTT
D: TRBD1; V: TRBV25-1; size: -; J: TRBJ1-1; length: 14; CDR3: CASSGDRGDVEAFF; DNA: TGTGCCAGCAGTGGGGACAGGGGGGATGTTGAAGCTTTCTTT
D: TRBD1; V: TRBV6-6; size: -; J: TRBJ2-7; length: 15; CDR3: CASSYGLGQPYEQYF; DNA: TGTGCCAGCAGTTACGGTTTGGGACAGCCCTACGAGCAGTACTTC
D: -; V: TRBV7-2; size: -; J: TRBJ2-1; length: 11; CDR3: CASSVRGEQFF; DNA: TGTGCCAGCAGTGTCCGGGGTGAGCAGTTCTTC
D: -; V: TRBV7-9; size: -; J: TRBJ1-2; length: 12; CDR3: CASSLLESGYTF; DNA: TGTGCCAGCAGCTTACTAGAGAGTGGCTACACCTTC
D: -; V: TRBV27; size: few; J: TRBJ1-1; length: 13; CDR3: CASSSGQNTEAFF; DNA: TGTGCCAGCAGTTCCGGACAGAACACTGAAGCTTTCTTT
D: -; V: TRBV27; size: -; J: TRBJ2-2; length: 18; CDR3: CASSLTSPGPRGTGELFF; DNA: TGTGCCAGCAGTTTAACAAGTCCAGGGCCCCGGGGGACCGGGGAGCTGTTTTTT
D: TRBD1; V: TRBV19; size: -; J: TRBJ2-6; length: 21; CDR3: CASSIDPRWGQGLEGANVLTF; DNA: TGTGCCAGTAGTATAGATCCCCGGTGGGGACAGGGGCTAGAAGGGGCCAACGTCCTGACTTTC
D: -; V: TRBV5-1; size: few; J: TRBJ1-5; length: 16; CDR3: CASSVDPGGSNQPQHF; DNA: TGCGCCAGCAGCGTCGACCCGGGGGGTAGCAATCAGCCCCAGCATTTT
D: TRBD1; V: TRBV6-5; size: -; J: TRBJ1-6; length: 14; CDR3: CASRRTGSGSPLHF; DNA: TGTGCCAGCAGGAGGACAGGCTCCGGGTCACCCCTCCACTTT
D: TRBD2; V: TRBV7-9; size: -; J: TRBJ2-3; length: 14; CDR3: CASSLGLATDTQYF; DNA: TGTGCCAGCAGCTTAGGACTAGCAACAGATACGCAGTATTTT
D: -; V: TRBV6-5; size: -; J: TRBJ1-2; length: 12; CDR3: CASRGTLPGYTF; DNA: TGTGCCAGCAGAGGGACATTGCCGGGCTACACCTTC
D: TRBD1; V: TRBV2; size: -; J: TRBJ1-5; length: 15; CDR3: CASSAGQGESQPQHF; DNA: TGTGCCAGCAGTGCGGGACAGGGGGAAAGTCAGCCCCAGCATTTT